What follows are 17 T cell receptor beta chains derived from one specimen sequenced in a study of molecular identifiers for immune sequencing clone quantification. TCRdb ran MiXCR on the PCR reads and lists one entry per CDR3 protein. The data hold about 640,000 distinct CDR3 sequences, with approximately 20% observed a single time. The sequencing sample was made of naive CD8+ T cells from blood, with Jurkat cell RNA spiked in. Subset: FACS-sorted CD8+CD4-CCR7+CD45RA+ naive T cells. The receptor set was obtained from a human donor in good health. Some libraries in this study had Jurkat cell RNA spiked in.

This clonotype was seen only a few times. This sequence joins TRBV4-3 and TRBJ1-3; possible D gene TRBD1, 5 bases. This CDR3 is built from 18 residues. V lost 0 bases and J lost 0, with 15 bases in between. The germline V gene has CDR1 LGHNA and CDR2 YSLEER. The CDR3 reads CASSQDWVGGPSGNTIYF. The CDR3 coding sequence is TGCGCCAGCAGCCAAGATTGGGTCGGGGGTCCCTCTGGAAACACCATATATTTT.

The chain employs TRBV5-1 and TRBJ1-1, with D possibly matching TRBD1 (6 bases). The CDR3 spans 15 residues. V was clipped by 2 bases and J by 4 bases, with 15 bases between them. Germline V lookup: CDR1 SGHRS, CDR2 YFSETQ. The CDR3 here is CASSFVNRESTEAFF. Written as DNA, the CDR3 is TGCGCCAGCAGCTTCGTAAACAGGGAAAGCACTGAAGCTTTCTTT.

This clonotype occurred many times. The V call is TRBV7-2, the J call TRBJ2-1; the D is unclear. Trimming removed 2 bases from V and 0 bases from J, with 8 bases in between. The CDR3 totals 15 residues. CDR1 is SGHTA and CDR2 is FQGNSA in the germline V gene. This CDR3 is CASSLPYTSYNEQFF. In nucleotides, the CDR3 is TGTGCCAGCAGCTTACCCTATACCTCCTACAATGAGCAGTTCTTC.

In this sample, this clonotype turned up many times. The chain has TRBV30 and TRBJ1-5; no definite D call. Between the trimmed V and J ends, which lost 0 bases and 2 bases, there was a span of 23 bases. The CDR3 has 19 residues. The germline V gene has CDR1 GTSNPN and CDR2 SVGIG (reference sequence). CDR3 residues: CAWSVLTRRVLEGNQPQHF. Here the CDR3 DNA reads TGTGCCTGGAGTGTGTTAACAAGGCGAGTATTGGAGGGCAATCAGCCCCAGCATTTT.

About this clonotype: At one boundary the junction diverges from the germline segment, which might be a read error. The chain employs TRBV20-1 and TRBJ2-7, with D perhaps TRBD1 or TRBD2 (5 bases each). The CDR3 is made up of 12 amino acids. The V gene's germline CDR1 is DFQATT and CDR2 SNEGSKA (reference sequence). For the CDR3, the DNA is TGCAGTGCTAGTCGGGGCTCCTACGGGCAGTACTTC. Translating gives CSASRGSYGQYF.

The table lists this clonotype with a few counts. This sequence joins TRBV18 and TRBJ1-2, with D hard to call. The V gene's germline CDR1 is KGHSH and CDR2 LQKENI. V lost 5 bases and J lost 0, with 7 bases in between. CDR3 length: 13 residues. CDR3 sequence (DNA): TGTGCCAGCTCAAGCCCAGCTAACTATGGCTACACCTTC. Protein: CASSSPANYGYTF. The full variable domain, rest sourced from reference TRBV18 and TRBJ1-2, is NAGVMQNPRHLVRRRGQEARLRCSPMKGHSHVYWYRQLPEEGLKFMVYLQKENIIDESGMPKERFSAEFPKEGPSILRIQQVVRGDSAAYFCASSSPANYGYTFGSGTRLTVV.

Many counts were recorded for this clonotype. V gene TRBV4-1 combines with J gene TRBJ1-1, with 9 bases fitting TRBD1. Germline V gives CDR1 MGHRA, CDR2 YSYEKL. The CDR3 covers 14 residues. Germline trimming cut 1 base from V and 8 bases from J; bases unmatched to any gene: 5. The DNA of the CDR3 is TGCGCCAGCAGCCAAGGTACAGGGGGCTACGAAGCTTTCTTT. This sequence encodes CASSQGTGGYEAFF.

This clonotype was observed many times. The chain employs TRBV2 and TRBJ2-2; no clear D. The germline V and J ends were trimmed by 0 bases and 4 bases, with 12 bases remaining between them. Per the germline V gene, CDR1 is SNHLY and CDR2 is FYNNEI. The CDR3 is 16 amino acids. In DNA form, the CDR3 reads TGTGCCAGCAGTGAAGCCCTTGATCTGGGCACCGGGGAGCTGTTTTTT. Translation gives CASSEALDLGTGELFF.

The CDR3 nucleotides read TGTGCCTGGAGTGCAATAGCCCGGGATTCACCCCTCCACTTT. Residues: CAWSAIARDSPLHF. The chain employs TRBV30 and TRBJ1-6; D remains unclear. Germline CDR1 and CDR2: GTSNPN and SVGIG (reference sequence). Trimming took 1 base from V and 8 from J, leaving 12 bases between them. The CDR3 is made up of 14 amino acids. The entire variable domain, with the rest obtained from reference TRBV30 and TRBJ1-6, is as follows: SQTIHQWPATLVQPVGSPLSLECTVEGTSNPNLYWYRQAAGRGLQLLFYSVGIGQISSEVPQNLSASRPQDRQFILSSKKLLLSDSGFYLCAWSAIARDSPLHFGNGTRLTVT.

This clonotype was counted many times. The V and J genes are TRBV4-3 and TRBJ2-7; D is undetermined. This CDR3 contains 15 residues. V lost 4 bases and J 1 base, leaving 14 bases between the germline ends. Germline CDR1 is LGHNA and CDR2 is YSLEER. CDR3 sequence (DNA): TGCGCCAGCAGCCTCTCGCCCCCCGGTTCCTACGAGCAGTACTTC. Translation gives CASSLSPPGSYEQYF.

Notes on this clonotype: Since the CDR3 does not end with the conserved phenylalanine or tryptophan, this likely comes from a read error. The chain is built from TRBV4-1 and TRBJ1-6, with no clear D. With 1 base removed from V and 7 bases from J, the gap between germline ends came to 11 bases. CDR3 size: 15 residues. The germline gives CDR1 MGHRA, CDR2 YSYEKL. DNA of the CDR3: TGCGCCAGCAGCCAAGTGCTGTCAGACAATTCACCCCTCCACCTT. Translating gives CASSQVLSDNSPLHL.

Of note for this clonotype: One base away lies a much larger clone, so this may be a sequencing read error. This rearrangement joins TRBV7-9 to TRBJ2-3; 9 bases are a match to TRBD2. Losses at the gene ends were 8 bases for V and 3 bases for J; bases not matched to a gene: 12. Germline loops: CDR1 SEHNR, CDR2 FQNEAQ (reference sequence). CDR3 length equals 16 residues. CDR3 amino acids: CASGPGLALLTDTQYF. As DNA, the CDR3 is TGTGCCAGCGGCCCCGGACTAGCGTTACTTACAGATACGCAGTATTTT.

This clonotype was picked up many times. The CDR3 loop reads CASSSSLAGVTDTQYF. The DNA of the CDR3 is TGCGCCAGCAGCTCCTCTCTAGCGGGGGTCACAGATACGCAGTATTTT. This chain links TRBV5-1 with TRBJ2-3; TRBD2 agrees at 10 bases. V lost 3 bases and J lost 2; bases outside the gene matches: 6. Germline assignment: CDR1 SGHRS and CDR2 YFSETQ. The CDR3 length is 16 residues.

The chain has TRBV2 and TRBJ1-1; D uncertain. Trimming removed 2 bases at V and 1 base at J, with 17 bases between. CDR1 and CDR2 from the germline V gene are SNHLY and FYNNEI. CDR3 length equals 17 residues. For the CDR3, the DNA is TGTGCCAGCAGTGAACTTATGAGGGCTTCAGGGAACACTGAAGCTTTCTTT. This codes for CASSELMRASGNTEAFF.

Of note for this clonotype: A much larger clone lies a single base off, so this may be a read error. This rearrangement joins TRBV24-1 to TRBJ2-2, with unresolved D. The CDR3 loop spans 14 amino acids. Per germline, CDR1 KGHDR and CDR2 SFDVKD. The CDR3 sequence is CATSDFLNTRELFF. CDR3 bases: TGTGCCACCAGTGATTTCCTTAACACCAGGGAGCTGTTTTTT.

The chain employs TRBV7-3 and TRBJ1-1, with a tentative D call TRBD1 (6 bases). Between the trimmed V and J ends, which lost 3 bases and 3 bases, there was a span of 14 bases. The CDR3 runs 15 residues. Per germline, CDR1 SGHTA and CDR2 FQGTGA. CDR3 sequence reads: CASSFEGGGYTEAFF. DNA for the CDR3: TGTGCCAGCAGCTTTGAAGGGGGTGGTTACACTGAAGCTTTCTTT.

The sample holds many counts of this clonotype. The CDR3 spells CASSLYHRGRHTDTQYF. In DNA, the CDR3 is TGTGCCAGCAGTTTATACCACCGGGGTCGACATACAGATACGCAGTATTTT. The V gene is TRBV28, the J gene TRBJ2-3, with D perhaps matching TRBD2 (5 bases). V shed 1 base and J shed 3 bases, with 17 bases lying between them. Germline CDR1 MDHEN, CDR2 SYDVKM. This CDR3 comprises 17 residues.